These 31 T cell receptor beta chains were all obtained from the same sample, sequenced in a study of a mutant IDH1 vaccine in newly diagnosed glioma. As for time point: week 11, during vaccination. Each dose delivered 300 ug of mutant IDH1 20-mer peptide subcutaneously with imiquimod. Their antigen targets remain unknown. Some clones are missing from TCRdb's copy, which holds only in-frame ones; the method was immunoSEQ multiplex PCR. The table includes under 150,000 clones, roughly 90% detected once. The source material was PBMCs, sampled from a glioma patient whose treatment included an IDH1 peptide vaccine. These receptors were taken from a woman aged 45-60 years with glioma.

This rearrangement joins TRBV6-1 to TRBJ1-2; maybe TRBD1 (6 bases). Germline V lookup: CDR1 MNHNS, CDR2 SASEGT. CDR3 length: 14 residues. V gave up 2 bases and J gave up 4 bases, with 11 bases separating them. CDR3 nucleotides: TGTGCCAGCAGTGAATTGTGGGGGCCCTATGGCTACACCTTC. Its translation is CASSELWGPYGYTF.

The chain uses TRBV27 and TRBJ2-2, with D perhaps TRBD2 (5 bases). The CDR3 sequence is 14 residues long. The germline CDR1 and CDR2 sequences are MNHEY and SMNVEV (reference sequence). V was clipped by 6 bases and J by 5 bases, with 13 bases between them. In DNA form, the CDR3 reads TGTGCCAGCAGGGTAGCCACGGGGACCGGGGAGCTGTTTTTT. Its protein is CASRVATGTGELFF.

This rearrangement joins TRBV7-9 to TRBJ2-7, with a weak D call TRBD1 (6 bases). V was trimmed by 6 bases and J by 2 bases, leaving 14 bases between them. Germline lookup yields CDR1 SEHNR and CDR2 FQNEAQ (reference sequence). The CDR3 is made up of 14 amino acids. CDR3 amino acids: CASRRQEAPYEQYF. The CDR3 bases are TGTGCCAGCAGGAGACAGGAGGCCCCCTACGAGCAGTACTTC.

The rearrangement uses TRBV30 and TRBJ2-7, with a possible D match to TRBD1 (6 bases). Germline V gene lookup returns CDR1 GTSNPN and CDR2 SVGIG (reference sequence). V dropped 4 bases and J dropped 2 bases, with 6 bases sitting between them. The CDR3 totals 11 residues. The CDR3 nucleotides read TGTGCCTGGACAGGGGCCTACGAGCAGTACTTC. The encoded protein is CAWTGAYEQYF.

The gene calls are TRBV28 and TRBJ1-2, with 7 bases that match TRBD1. This CDR3 region has 14 residues. After removal of 6 bases from V and 2 bases from J, the junction contained 6 bases not matched to a gene. Germline V gene data show CDR1 as MDHEN and CDR2 as SYDVKM. CDR3 sequence: CASRPWDRNYGYTF. DNA of the CDR3: TGTGCCAGCAGACCCTGGGACAGAAACTATGGCTACACCTTC.

The rearrangement links TRBV10-3 to TRBJ1-2, with D possibly being TRBD1 (5 bases). Trimming took 4 bases from V and 6 from J, leaving 24 bases between them. The germline V gene has CDR1 ENHRY and CDR2 SYGVKD. The CDR3 length is 17 residues. CDR3 residues: CAISGLVKGASENGYTF. CDR3 in DNA: TGTGCCATCAGTGGTCTCGTGAAAGGGGCATCGGAGAATGGCTACACCTTC.

The chain links TRBV19 to TRBJ2-7, with no clear D. The CDR3 length is 15 residues. The germline V and J ends were trimmed by 7 bases and 3 bases, with 19 bases remaining between them. Per germline, CDR1 LNHDA and CDR2 SQIVND (reference sequence). The CDR3 reads CASKTTDTALYEQYF. Here the CDR3 DNA reads TGTGCCAGTAAAACGACTGACACAGCGCTCTACGAGCAGTACTTC.

The chain uses TRBV7-6 and TRBJ2-2, with D unclear. Trimming left V 2 bases short and J 0 bases short, with 7 bases between. CDR1 is SGHVS, CDR2 FNYEAQ, per germline. CDR3 length equals 15 residues. The CDR3 region has the DNA TGTGCCAGCAGCTTAATCCGGTCGAACACCGGGGAGCTGTTTTTT. Its translation: CASSLIRSNTGELFF. The full variable domain, in which reference TRBV7-6 and TRBJ2-2 provide the parts outside the CDR3, is GAGVSQSPRYKVTKRGQDVALRCDPISGHVSLYWYRQALGQGPEFLTYFNYEAQQDKSGLPNDRFSAERPEGSISTLTIQRTEQRDSAMYRCASSLIRSNTGELFFGEGSRLTVL.

The chain combines TRBV2 with TRBJ2-2, with TRBD1 as a possible D gene (6 bases). In germline, CDR1 is SNHLY, CDR2 FYNNEI. V was pared by 7 bases and J by 7 bases, with 16 bases between. The CDR3 sequence is 14 residues long. The DNA of the CDR3 is TGTGCCAGCATACAGGGATTGTGGAACGGGGAGCTGTTTTTT. Translating gives CASIQGLWNGELFF.

The CDR3 DNA reads as TGTGCCAGCAGCTTAGCAGCCAATGAGCAGTTCTTC. Translated: CASSLAANEQFF. V and J are TRBV7-9 and TRBJ2-1; D is undetermined. The V gene lost 0 bases and the J gene lost 6 bases, with 3 bases spanning the gap. Germline CDR1 is SEHNR and CDR2 is FQNEAQ (reference sequence). The CDR3 extends over 12 amino acids.

The chain couples TRBV5-1 to TRBJ1-5; 7 nucleotides align to TRBD1. CDR1 SGHRS and CDR2 YFSETQ come from the germline V gene. V was clipped by 3 bases and J by 7 bases; unmatched bases: 4. The CDR3 totals 13 residues. Here the CDR3 DNA reads TGCGCCAGCAGCTCGACAGGGCGACAGCCCCAGCATTTT. It is translated as CASSSTGRQPQHF.

The chain carries TRBV2 and TRBJ2-3; 7 bases agree with TRBD2. The germline gives CDR1 SNHLY, CDR2 FYNNEI. J was trimmed by 3 bases and V by 6 bases; bases with no gene match: 9. CDR3 length: 15 amino acids. The CDR3 DNA follows: TGTGCCAGCAGAAACACTAGCGACGGGACAGATACGCAGTATTTT. It is translated as CASRNTSDGTDTQYF.

V is TRBV21-1 and J is TRBJ2-5; TRBD1, the D gene given by the table, was not confirmed from the DNA. TRBV21-1 is noted as a pseudogene. The CDR3 runs 16 residues. CDR3 DNA: TGTGCCGGCAGCACAAGCTCAGGGCCCAATCAAGAGACCCAGTACTTC. Translating it yields CAGSTSSGPNQETQYF.

V gene TRBV28 combines with J gene TRBJ2-2; 9 bases line up with TRBD2. Germline trimming cut 0 bases from V and 8 bases from J; bases unmatched to any gene: 1. Germline-derived CDR1 and CDR2 are MDHEN and SYDVKM. The CDR3 length is 14 residues. For the CDR3, the DNA is TGTGCCAGCAGTTTATGGCTAGCGGGAGGGGAGCTGTTTTTT. This encodes CASSLWLAGGELFF.

The CDR3, as DNA: TGTGCCAGCAGTCCGGGCCTAGGACTAGCGGCAAGCTCCTACGAGCAGTACTTC. Its translation is CASSPGLGLAASSYEQYF. The chain carries TRBV28 and TRBJ2-7; 10 bases agree with TRBD2. V gave up 5 bases and J gave up 0 bases; unmatched junction bases: 13. CDR1 and CDR2 from the germline V gene are MDHEN and SYDVKM. The CDR3 is 18 amino acids. Supplemented by reference TRBV28 and TRBJ2-7, the full variable domain reads DVKVTQSSRYLVKRTGEKVFLECVQDMDHENMFWYRQDPGLGLRLIYFSYDVKMKEKGDIPEGYSVSREKKERFSLILESASTNQTSMYLCASSPGLGLAASSYEQYFGPGTRLTVT.

CDR3: CASSLLGGGDSPLHF. For the CDR3, the DNA is TGTGCCAGCAGTTTATTGGGGGGAGGGGATTCACCCCTCCACTTT. V and J are TRBV28 and TRBJ1-6, with D tentatively TRBD1 (5 bases). Trimming removed 1 base at V and 8 bases at J, with 12 bases between. The length of the CDR3 is 15 residues. Germline V CDR1 and CDR2: MDHEN, SYDVKM.

This clone showed up just once. The rearrangement links TRBV28 to TRBJ1-3, with a possible D match to TRBD1 (5 bases). This CDR3 spans 14 amino acids. The V end lost 9 bases, the J end lost 0 bases, and 12 bases lay between the germline ends. Germline assignment: CDR1 MDHEN and CDR2 SYDVKM. This chain's CDR3 is CASLDGHSGNTIYF. As DNA, the CDR3 is TGTGCCAGTCTCGACGGACACTCTGGAAACACCATATATTTT.

The V and J genes are TRBV28 and TRBJ1-3; perhaps TRBD1 as D (6 bases). CDR1 is MDHEN, CDR2 SYDVKM, per germline. V lost 6 bases and J lost 4, with 16 bases in between. The CDR3 is made up of 15 amino acids. DNA of the CDR3: TGTGCCAGCAGCTCGGGGGGCAGGGTGGGAAACACCATATATTTT. Translated: CASSSGGRVGNTIYF.

V is TRBV20-1 and J is TRBJ1-1; 7 nucleotides match TRBD1. V gave up 6 bases and J gave up 4 bases; unmatched junction bases: 2. Per germline, CDR1 DFQATT and CDR2 SNEGSKA (reference sequence). CDR3 length equals 11 residues. In DNA, the CDR3 is TGCAGTGCCCGACAGGGCACTGAAGCTTTCTTT. It codes for CSARQGTEAFF.

V is TRBV5-5 and J is TRBJ1-4; the match to TRBD1 covers 8 bases. Germline V gene data show CDR1 as SGHKS and CDR2 as YYEKEE (reference sequence). Germline trimming cut 1 base from V and 0 bases from J; bases unmatched to any gene: 5. This CDR3 is 17 amino acids long. The CDR3, as DNA: TGTGCCAGCAGCTTGTACCACAGGGGGTCAACTAATGAAAAACTGTTTTTT. Encoded protein: CASSLYHRGSTNEKLFF.

The CDR3 spells CASSFSLAGNYEQYF. CDR3 nucleotides: TGTGCCAGCAGTTTTTCCCTAGCGGGCAACTACGAGCAGTACTTC. The chain recombines TRBV28 with TRBJ2-7, with 8 bases matching TRBD2. The CDR3 extends over 15 amino acids. Germline V gene data show CDR1 as MDHEN and CDR2 as SYDVKM. Germline trimming cut 3 bases from V and 3 bases from J; bases unmatched to any gene: 7.

The V call is TRBV5-1, the J call TRBJ2-3, with D possibly called TRBD1 or TRBD2 (5 bases each). Germline values: CDR1 SGHRS, CDR2 YFSETQ. CDR3 length: 15 residues. The germline V and J ends were trimmed by 5 bases and 2 bases, with 15 bases remaining between them. Here the CDR3 DNA reads TGCGCCAGCAGTGGGGGACCAAACCCCACAGATACGCAGTATTTT. It codes for CASSGGPNPTDTQYF.

The chain carries TRBV6-5 and TRBJ1-2; 9 bases are shared with TRBD1. The length of the CDR3 is 15 residues. Germline loops: CDR1 MNHEY, CDR2 SVGAGI. Trimming cost V 6 bases and J 4 bases; bases outside gene matches: 9. The CDR3: CASRLKQGASYGYTF. CDR3 in DNA: TGTGCCAGCAGGCTAAAACAGGGGGCGTCCTATGGCTACACCTTC.

The rearrangement uses TRBV9 and TRBJ2-7, with 8 bases aligning to TRBD1. V was clipped by 0 bases and J by 1 base; unmatched bases: 6. The CDR3 sequence is 16 residues long. From germline, CDR1 is SGDLS and CDR2 YYNGEE. DNA for the CDR3: TGTGCCAGCAGCGTAGAGGGGACAGGCCTTTCCTACGAGCAGTACTTC. This encodes CASSVEGTGLSYEQYF.

V and J are TRBV4-1 and TRBJ2-7; 9 bases are a match to TRBD2. Germline V gives CDR1 MGHRA, CDR2 YSYEKL. This CDR3 has 17 amino acids. V trimming: 2 bases; J trimming: 2 bases; junction bases outside the gene matches: 10. Written as DNA, the CDR3 is TGCGCCAGCAGCCAACGGGGTGGCGGGAGGGCCGCCTACGAGCAGTACTTC. This gives the protein CASSQRGGGRAAYEQYF.

CDR3 bases: TGTGCCAGCAGCTCCCCCGGGCTAGCGGAAGAGACCCAGTACTTC. Protein sequence: CASSSPGLAEETQYF. This chain joins TRBV7-9 and TRBJ2-5; 7 bases fit TRBD2. V lost 4 bases to trimming and J lost 3 bases; unmatched junction nucleotides: 8. Germline CDR1 and CDR2: SEHNR and FQNEAQ (reference sequence). This CDR3 region has 15 residues.

V and J are TRBV4-1 and TRBJ2-5; the D gene is possibly TRBD2 (6 bases). This CDR3 is built from 12 residues. Trimming cost V 3 bases and J 4 bases, with 6 bases left between them. CDR1 and CDR2 (germline): MGHRA, YSYEKL. CDR3 sequence: CASSQGGETQYF. In nucleotides, the CDR3 is TGCGCCAGCAGCCAGGGAGGAGAGACCCAGTACTTC.

The CDR3 protein is CSVAGDREAFF. CDR3 DNA: TGCAGCGTTGCCGGGGACAGGGAAGCTTTCTTT. The rearrangement links TRBV29-1 to TRBJ1-1, with 8 bases fitting TRBD1. Trimming at V came to 4 bases and at J to 8 bases, leaving 3 bases not matched to a gene. The germline V gene has CDR1 SQVTM and CDR2 ANQGSEA. The CDR3 is 11 amino acids.

The V call is TRBV27, the J call TRBJ2-7; 9 bases align to TRBD2. This CDR3 region has 15 residues. CDR1 MNHEY and CDR2 SMNVEV come from the germline V gene (reference sequence). The junction had 12 bases not matched to a gene; V was cut back by 6 bases and J by 6 bases. The CDR3 spells CASSRGAGGRAEQYF. CDR3 DNA: TGTGCCAGCAGCCGTGGAGCGGGAGGACGGGCCGAGCAGTACTTC.

The V gene is TRBV10-3, the J gene TRBJ2-2, with 7 bases lining up with TRBD1. The CDR3 contains 15 residues. Germline loops: CDR1 ENHRY, CDR2 SYGVKD. V gave up 4 bases and J gave up 10 bases; unmatched junction bases: 12. CDR3 amino acids: CAISGTKTGSAELFF. The CDR3, as DNA: TGTGCCATCAGTGGGACGAAGACAGGGTCGGCGGAGCTGTTTTTT.

This chain connects TRBV5-6 to TRBJ2-7; 9 positions match TRBD2. The trim removed 5 bases at V and 1 base at J, leaving 7 bases unmatched. Germline CDR1 is SGHDT and CDR2 is YYEEEE. There are 15 residues in the CDR3. The CDR3 nucleotides are TGTGCCAGCAGTCGAACTAGCGGGCTATCCTACGAGCAGTACTTC. Translating gives CASSRTSGLSYEQYF.